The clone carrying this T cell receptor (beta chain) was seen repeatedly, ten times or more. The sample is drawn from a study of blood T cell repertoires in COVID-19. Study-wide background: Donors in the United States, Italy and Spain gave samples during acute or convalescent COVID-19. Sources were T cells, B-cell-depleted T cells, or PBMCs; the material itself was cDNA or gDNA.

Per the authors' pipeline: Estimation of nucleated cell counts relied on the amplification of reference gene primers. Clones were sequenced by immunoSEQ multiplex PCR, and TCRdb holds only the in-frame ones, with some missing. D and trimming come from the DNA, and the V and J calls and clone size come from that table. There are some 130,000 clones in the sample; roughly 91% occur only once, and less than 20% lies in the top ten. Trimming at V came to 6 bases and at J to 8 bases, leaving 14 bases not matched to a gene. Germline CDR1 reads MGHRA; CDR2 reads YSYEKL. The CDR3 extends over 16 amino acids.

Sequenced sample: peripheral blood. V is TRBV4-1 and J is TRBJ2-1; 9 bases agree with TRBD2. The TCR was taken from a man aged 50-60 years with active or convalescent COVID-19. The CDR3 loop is CASRPTSGESRDEQFF. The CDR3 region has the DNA TGCGCCAGCAGACCGACTAGCGGAGAATCCAGGGATGAGCAGTTCTTC.